This T cell receptor (beta chain) is drawn from a study of blood T cell repertoires in COVID-19. About the research overall: The United States, Italy and Spain provided the acute and convalescent COVID-19 samples. PBMCs, B-cell-depleted T cells, or T cells were the source of the cDNA or gDNA that made up the material.

Germline V gene data show CDR1 as SGDLS and CDR2 as YYNGEE. CDR3 length: 14 amino acids. Trimming stripped 0 bases from V and 7 bases from J, with 11 bases between. Original analysis: Estimates of nucleated cell counts were drawn from the amplification of reference gene primers. The protocol was immunoSEQ multiplex PCR, while the TCRdb copy is restricted to in-frame clones and leaves out a portion. D and trimming come from the DNA, and the V and J calls and clone size come from that table. The sample consists of 250,000 to 300,000 clones, more than 70% of them appearing once. The TCR originated in a woman aged 25 to 39 who had recovered from COVID-19. This chain uses TRBV9 with TRBJ1-5, with a possible D match to TRBD1 (5 bases). Material: peripheral blood. The CDR3 nucleotides read TGTGCCAGCAGCGTAGGGGCGGGGGAGCAGCCCCAGCATTTT. The encoded protein is CASSVGAGEQPQHF.